Below are 3 T cell receptor beta chains sequenced from a single sample in a study of blood T cell repertoires in COVID-19. Measured with immunoSEQ multiplex PCR; TCRdb has only the in-frame clones, and not every one. Among fewer than 20,000 clones listed, roughly nine tenths were seen once. Material for sequencing was peripheral blood. Receptors were obtained from a man in his fifties or sixties with acute or convalescent COVID-19.

V and J are TRBV9 and TRBJ2-7; 8 nucleotides align to TRBD1. CDR1 and CDR2 from the germline V gene are SGDLS and YYNGEE. CDR3 length equals 15 residues. Trimming removed 2 bases from V and 2 bases from J; junction bases left unmatched: 6. The CDR3 region is CASSVGQGGTYEQYF. The CDR3 nucleotides are TGTGCCAGCAGCGTCGGACAGGGTGGGACCTACGAGCAGTACTTC. The full variable domain, completed using reference TRBV9 and TRBJ2-7, is DSGVTQTPKHLITATGQRVTLRCSPRSGDLSVYWYQQSLDQGLQFLIQYYNGEERAKGNILERFSAQQFPDLHSELNLSSLELGDSALYFCASSVGQGGTYEQYFGPGTRLTVT.

This chain connects TRBV11-2 to TRBJ2-7; 8 bases are shared with TRBD2. Germline V lookup: CDR1 SGHAT, CDR2 FQNNGV. V shed 4 bases, J shed 2 bases, and the junction held 4 bases outside the gene matches. The CDR3 contains 14 residues. For the CDR3, the DNA is TGTGCCAGCAGCTCCTTAGCGGGGACCTACGAGCAGTACTTC. Translated: CASSSLAGTYEQYF.

V and J are TRBV21-1 and TRBJ1-6; the D segment call TRBD1 is taken from the table without a DNA check. TRBV21-1 has pseudogene status. The CDR3 is 16 amino acids. Written as DNA, the CDR3 is TGTGCCAGCAGCCCGGGTGGACAACCCTATAATTCACCCCTCCACTTT. Translation: CASSPGGQPYNSPLHF.